What follows describes a single T cell receptor beta chain. It lacks a known antigen. No much larger clonotype is one base removed from it; base qualities were not supplied. This sample is drawn from a study of blood T cell repertoires in COVID-19 (TCRdb year 2020). For the study in its entirety: The collaborator samples originated in the United States, Italy and Spain and spanned the acute and convalescent phases of COVID-19. The prospective study material was composed of cDNA or gDNA derived from T cells, B-cell-depleted T cells, or PBMCs. Subjects who had been exposed to COVID-19, were actively infected with it, or had recovered from it provided the deeply sampled blood TCRbeta repertoires that made up the dataset. The repertoires were released in a freely available public database meant as a resource for research on the immune response to SARS-CoV-2. Samples came from the ongoing ImmuneRACE study (first 160 participants) plus 1,254 subjects from 6 global collaborators. Sample metadata almost always included a de-identified subject ID, COVID-19 status, age in years and sex. Where available, HLA class I and class II types were obtained from metadata supplied by the sample provider rather than from assay-based typing. Study-wide conclusions, independent of this receptor: How much clinical and demographic metadata was included differed by source and by participant, and the metadata was provided uncurated.

One collaborating source in Seattle enrolled patients during active infection and followed them longitudinally through the course of disease. Each collaborating institution followed its own protocols to collect whole blood in K2EDTA tubes. Collaborator samples were shipped for TCRbeta analysis as frozen whole blood, isolated PBMCs, or DNA extracted from either sample type. Spanning cysteine to phenylalanine, the CDR3 consists of 15 amino acids. The CDR3 DNA has 45 bases and is translated from base 1. CDR1 PRHDT and CDR2 FYEKMQ were looked up in the germline V gene (reference sequence). Cut back by 5 bases and 3 bases, the V and J ends lie 16 bases apart. TCRbeta CDR3 regions were amplified from genomic DNA by means of the immunoSEQ Assay, a bias-controlled multiplex PCR. The original pipeline was this. Nucleated cell counts per sample were estimated from amplification of reference gene primers within the assay. To quantify the absolute abundance of each unique TCRbeta CDR3 rearrangement, sequence reads were collapsed and filtered. For each sample, productive Simpson clonality was calculated as the square root of Simpson's diversity index over productive rearrangements. Sourced from immuneACCESS, this table was stored by TCRdb with only in-frame sequences that have V and J called. A share of the clones is absent; for the studies checked, an unresolved V gene accounts for under half, and the remainder has no known explanation. Clone size and V and J calls were adopted from that table, with D and trimming inferred from the DNA. Recorded for this sample are about 500,000 clones; about 88% of them occurred a single time. The top ten constitute under 8.5% of the sample.

This receptor chain uses TRBV13 and TRBJ1-2, with the D segment identity uncertain. The TCR comes from a woman between 50 and 59 years old with COVID-19, enrolled during active disease. The specimen sequenced was peripheral blood. CDR3 region: CASSIVAPPDYGYTF. The bases are TGTGCCAGCAGCATAGTGGCCCCCCCCGACTATGGCTACACCTTC.